A selection of T cell receptor beta chains follows, all from one sample in a study of technical replicates of blood from several donors. The data were produced by immunoSEQ multiplex PCR, yet TCRdb's version contains in-frame clones alone and is incomplete. This table holds some 96,000 clones, approximately 96% found once. Sequencing was done on a sample of T cells isolated from PBMCs. These receptors were collected from a human donor in good health. Both conserved end residues are part of each CDR3. Clone size appears in some rows only: once, few, many, or a class for an expanded clone.

clone_size: .
j_call: TRBJ1-4
v_call: TRBV11-2
cdr3_aa: CASSSGNRGNEKLFF

clone_size: .
j_call: TRBJ1-2
v_call: TRBV13
cdr3_aa: CASNRPPGGYTF

clone_size: .
j_call: TRBJ2-1
v_call: TRBV5-4
cdr3_aa: CASSLVFGEQFF

clone_size: .
j_call: TRBJ2-5
v_call: TRBV5-5
cdr3_aa: CASSLDSGVQTQYF

clone_size: .
j_call: TRBJ2-7
v_call: TRBV6-5
cdr3_aa: CASSYSGLTTYEQYF

clone_size: once
j_call: TRBJ2-2
v_call: TRBV5-6
cdr3_aa: CASSPPLGTGELFF

clone_size: .
j_call: TRBJ2-7
v_call: TRBV5-1
cdr3_aa: CASSFGLGRYEQYF

clone_size: few
j_call: TRBJ1-6
v_call: TRBV7-8
cdr3_aa: CASSLMGEDSNSPLHF

clone_size: .
j_call: TRBJ1-4
v_call: TRBV30
cdr3_aa: CAWSVLEGDKLFF

clone_size: .
j_call: TRBJ1-4
v_call: TRBV5-4
cdr3_aa: CASSRSQGTEEKLFF